This T cell receptor beta chain was documented in a study of graft-versus-host responses after intestinal transplantation. Study overall: Tacrolimus plus steroids were given to all recipients for roughly three years, preceded by anti-thymocyte globulin induction. General study results and limits: Allografts of one patient group, those with graft-donor T cell macrochimerism, had high graft-versus-host to host-versus-graft clonal ratios. GvH clones appeared in recipient marrow, some first in ileum or blood.

Germline V lookup: CDR1 SNHLY, CDR2 FYNNEI. The CDR3 loop spans 14 amino acids. V was shortened by 7 bases and J by 1 base, with 11 bases between the two germline ends. As for this clone: Its specificity is not known.

Profiled with immunoSEQ multiplex PCR; TCRdb holds only in-frame clones, not every one. Of about 120,000 clones listed, approximately 95% were seen once; the top ten hold roughly 0.12%. The chain is built from TRBV2 and TRBJ1-5; D gene ambiguous. The specimen comprised unstimulated CD4+ T cells sorted from spleen or lymph node cells, sampled before intestinal transplant. The receptor was derived from a human donor who received an intestinal transplant. CDR3 residues: CASTFGRSNQPQHF. In DNA form, the CDR3 reads TGTGCCAGCACCTTCGGACGGAGCAATCAGCCCCAGCATTTT.